This T cell receptor beta chain was observed in a study of blood T cells in healthy people across ages. Using a J-beta primer mix together with a sample-barcoded 5' primer, a second PCR was run for about 7 to 12 cycles. TCRdb redid the calling of the 5' RACE reads with MiXCR, one entry per CDR3 protein. Among about a million distinct CDR3 sequences listed, around 54% were seen once. This clonotype was picked up a small number of times. Sequencing was done on a sample of blood. The receptor was isolated from an older woman in good health.

The CDR3 DNA reads TGCGCCAGCAGCCAAAGAGGGACAGGGAGGCTCACAGATACGCAGTATTTT. It yields the protein CASSQRGTGRLTDTQYF. This chain uses TRBV4-1 with TRBJ2-3, with 9 bases fitting TRBD1. Per the germline V gene, CDR1 is MGHRA and CDR2 is YSYEKL. The V segment lost 2 bases and the J segment 2 bases; nucleotides outside the gene matches: 8. CDR3 size: 17 residues.